The present entry profiles one T cell receptor (beta chain) with its context. The antigen is undetermined. Data came from immunoSEQ multiplex PCR; TCRdb stores just in-frame clones and leaves some out. The data show some 71,000 clones, around 87% seen once. Time point reported: week 35, safety follow-up. Each dose delivered 300 ug of mutant IDH1 20-mer peptide subcutaneously with imiquimod. Germline V gene sequence: CDR1 KGHSH, CDR2 LQKENI. The ends were cut back, 6 bases at V and 2 bases at J, with 14 bases in the middle. The CDR3 contains 14 residues. This sample was included in a study of a mutant IDH1 vaccine in newly diagnosed glioma.

The chain recombines TRBV18 with TRBJ2-7; maybe TRBD1 (6 bases). The material sequenced was PBMCs, taken from a glioma patient whose treatment included an IDH1 peptide vaccine. The receptor was derived from a man aged 25 to 45 with glioma. Written as DNA, the CDR3 is TGTGCCAGCTCCCGGACAGCATCAACCTACGAGCAGTACTTC. Residues: CASSRTASTYEQYF.